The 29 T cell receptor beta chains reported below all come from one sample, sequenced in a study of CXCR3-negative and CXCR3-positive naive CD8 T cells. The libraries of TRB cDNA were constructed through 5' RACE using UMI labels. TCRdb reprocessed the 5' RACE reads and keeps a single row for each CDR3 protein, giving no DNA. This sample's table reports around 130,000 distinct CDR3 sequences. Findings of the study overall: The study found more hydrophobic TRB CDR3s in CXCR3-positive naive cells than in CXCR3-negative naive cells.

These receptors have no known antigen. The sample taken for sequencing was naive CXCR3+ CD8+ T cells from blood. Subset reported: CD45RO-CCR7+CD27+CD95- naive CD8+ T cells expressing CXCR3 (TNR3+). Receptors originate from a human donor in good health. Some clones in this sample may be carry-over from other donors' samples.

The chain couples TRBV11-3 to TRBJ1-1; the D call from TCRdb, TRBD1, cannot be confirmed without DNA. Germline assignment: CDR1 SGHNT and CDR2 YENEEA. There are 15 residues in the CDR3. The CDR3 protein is CASSGYGDLNTEAFF.

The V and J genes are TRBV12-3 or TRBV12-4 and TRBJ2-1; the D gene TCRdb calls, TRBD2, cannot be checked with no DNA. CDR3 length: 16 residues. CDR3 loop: CASTQSGTSGSNEQFF.

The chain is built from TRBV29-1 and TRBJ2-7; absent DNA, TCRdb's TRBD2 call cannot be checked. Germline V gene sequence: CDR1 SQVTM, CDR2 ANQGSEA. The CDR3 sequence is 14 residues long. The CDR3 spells CSVVRTSDVYEQYF.

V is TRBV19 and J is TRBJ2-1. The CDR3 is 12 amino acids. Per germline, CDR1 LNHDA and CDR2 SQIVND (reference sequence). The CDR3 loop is CASSISTNEQFF. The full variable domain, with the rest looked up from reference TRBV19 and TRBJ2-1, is DGGITQSPKYLFRKEGQNVTLSCEQNLNHDAMYWYRQDPGQGLRLIYYSQIVNDFQKGDIAEGYSVSREKKESFPLTVTSAQKNPTAFYLCASSISTNEQFFGPGTRLTVL.

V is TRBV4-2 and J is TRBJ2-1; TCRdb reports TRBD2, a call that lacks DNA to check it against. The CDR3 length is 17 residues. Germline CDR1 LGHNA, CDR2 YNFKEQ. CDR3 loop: CASSQGPGLAEYNEQFF.

This CDR3 reads CSARDSGGSYNEQFF. The chain couples TRBV20-1 to TRBJ2-1. This CDR3 is built from 15 residues. The germline V gene has CDR1 DFQATT and CDR2 SNEGSKA (reference sequence).

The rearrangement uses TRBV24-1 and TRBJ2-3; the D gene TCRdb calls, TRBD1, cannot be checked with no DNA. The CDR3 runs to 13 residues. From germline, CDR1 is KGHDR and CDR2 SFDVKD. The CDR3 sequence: CATFNGRGDTQYF.

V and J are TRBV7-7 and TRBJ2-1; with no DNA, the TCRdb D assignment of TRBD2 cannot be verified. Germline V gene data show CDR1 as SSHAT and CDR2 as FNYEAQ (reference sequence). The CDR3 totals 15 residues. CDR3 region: CASSLYVGRGNEQFF.

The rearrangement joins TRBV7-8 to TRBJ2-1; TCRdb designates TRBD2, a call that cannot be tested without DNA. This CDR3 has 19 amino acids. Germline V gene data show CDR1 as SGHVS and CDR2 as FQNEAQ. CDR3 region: CASSLAGGLAGGQNNEQFF.

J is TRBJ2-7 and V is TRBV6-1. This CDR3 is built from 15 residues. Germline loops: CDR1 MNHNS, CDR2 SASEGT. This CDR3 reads CASSEASGTPYEQYF.

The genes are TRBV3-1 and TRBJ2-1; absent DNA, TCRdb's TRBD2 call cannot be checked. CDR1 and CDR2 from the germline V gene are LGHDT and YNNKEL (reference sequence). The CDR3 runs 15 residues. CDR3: CASSPPRLGYNEQFF.

The CDR3 reads CASSPSNTDTQYF. The chain combines TRBV7-2 with TRBJ2-3. The CDR3 consists of 13 residues. CDR1 SGHTA and CDR2 FQGNSA come from the germline V gene.

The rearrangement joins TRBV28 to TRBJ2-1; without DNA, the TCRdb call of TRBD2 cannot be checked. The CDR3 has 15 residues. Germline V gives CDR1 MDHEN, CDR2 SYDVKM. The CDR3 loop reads CASSYGLADTNEQFF.

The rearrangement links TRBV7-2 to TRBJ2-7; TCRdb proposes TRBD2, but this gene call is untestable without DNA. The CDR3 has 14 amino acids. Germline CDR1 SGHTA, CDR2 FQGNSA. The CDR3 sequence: CASSVVQREHEQYF.

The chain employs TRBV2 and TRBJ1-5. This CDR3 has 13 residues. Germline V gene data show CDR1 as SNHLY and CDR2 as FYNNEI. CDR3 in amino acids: CAAGRGKNQPQHF. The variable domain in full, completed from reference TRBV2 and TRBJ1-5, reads EPEVTQTPSHQVTQMGQEVILRCVPISNHLYFYWYRQILGQKVEFLVSFYNNEISEKSEIFDDQFSVERPDGSNFTLKIRSTKLEDSAMYFCAAGRGKNQPQHFGDGTRLSIL.

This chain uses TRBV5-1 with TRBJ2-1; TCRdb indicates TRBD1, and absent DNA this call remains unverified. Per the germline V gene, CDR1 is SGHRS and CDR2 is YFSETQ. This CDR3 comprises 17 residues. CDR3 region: CASSLSVPPPSYNEQFF. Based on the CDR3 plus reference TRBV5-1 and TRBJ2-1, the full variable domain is KAGVTQTPRYLIKTRGQQVTLSCSPISGHRSVSWYQQTPGQGLQFLFEYFSETQRNKGNFPGRFSGRQFSNSRSEMNVSTLELGDSALYLCASSLSVPPPSYNEQFFGPGTRLTVL.

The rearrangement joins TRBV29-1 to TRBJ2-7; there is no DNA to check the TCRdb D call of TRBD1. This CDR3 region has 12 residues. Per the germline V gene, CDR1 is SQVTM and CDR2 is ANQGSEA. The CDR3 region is CSAETENYEQYF.

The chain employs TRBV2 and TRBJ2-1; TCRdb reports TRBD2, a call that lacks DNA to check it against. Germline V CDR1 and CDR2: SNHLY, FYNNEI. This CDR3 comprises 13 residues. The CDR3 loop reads CASISSGSTEQFF. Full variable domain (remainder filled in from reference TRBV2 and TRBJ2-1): EPEVTQTPSHQVTQMGQEVILRCVPISNHLYFYWYRQILGQKVEFLVSFYNNEISEKSEIFDDQFSVERPDGSNFTLKIRSTKLEDSAMYFCASISSGSTEQFFGPGTRLTVL.

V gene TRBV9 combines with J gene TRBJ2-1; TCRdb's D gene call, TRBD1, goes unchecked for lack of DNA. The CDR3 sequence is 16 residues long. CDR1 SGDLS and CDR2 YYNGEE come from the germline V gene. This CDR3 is CASSVSRLQGDNEQFF.

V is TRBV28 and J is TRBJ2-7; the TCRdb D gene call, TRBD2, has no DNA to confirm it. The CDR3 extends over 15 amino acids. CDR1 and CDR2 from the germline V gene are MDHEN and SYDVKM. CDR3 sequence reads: CASSLWTSGNYEQYF.

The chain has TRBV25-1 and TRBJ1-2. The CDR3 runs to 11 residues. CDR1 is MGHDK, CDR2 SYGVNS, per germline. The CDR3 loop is CATVSQDGYTF.

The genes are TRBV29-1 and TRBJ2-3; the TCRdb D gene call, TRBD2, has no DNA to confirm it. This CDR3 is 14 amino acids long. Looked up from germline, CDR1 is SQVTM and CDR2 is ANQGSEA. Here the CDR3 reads CSTLSGTSTDTQYF.

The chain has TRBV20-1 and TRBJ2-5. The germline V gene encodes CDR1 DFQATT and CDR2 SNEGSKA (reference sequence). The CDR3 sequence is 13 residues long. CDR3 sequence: CSASARYQETQYF.

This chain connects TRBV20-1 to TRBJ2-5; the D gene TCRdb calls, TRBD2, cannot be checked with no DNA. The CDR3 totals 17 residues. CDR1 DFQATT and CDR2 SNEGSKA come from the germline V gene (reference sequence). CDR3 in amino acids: CSAMGYVGGSYQETQYF.

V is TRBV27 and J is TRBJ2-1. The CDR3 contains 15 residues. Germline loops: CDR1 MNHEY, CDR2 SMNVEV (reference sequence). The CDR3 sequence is CASSFRGSSHNEQFF.

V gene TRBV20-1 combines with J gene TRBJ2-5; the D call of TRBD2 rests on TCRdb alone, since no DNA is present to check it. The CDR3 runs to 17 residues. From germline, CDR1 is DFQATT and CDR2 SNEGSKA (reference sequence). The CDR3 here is CSAQIVRALEAQETQYF.

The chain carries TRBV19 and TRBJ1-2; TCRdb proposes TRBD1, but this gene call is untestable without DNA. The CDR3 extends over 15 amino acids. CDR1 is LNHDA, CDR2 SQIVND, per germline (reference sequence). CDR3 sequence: CASSPPRDRNYGYTF.

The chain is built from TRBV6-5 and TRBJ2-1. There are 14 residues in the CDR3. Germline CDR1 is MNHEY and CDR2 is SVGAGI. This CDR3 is CASKTGTTYNEQFF.

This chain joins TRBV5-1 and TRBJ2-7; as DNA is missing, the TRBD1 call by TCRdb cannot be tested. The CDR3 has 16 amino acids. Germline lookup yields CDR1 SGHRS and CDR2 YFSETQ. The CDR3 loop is CASSLGSIGGSYEQYF.